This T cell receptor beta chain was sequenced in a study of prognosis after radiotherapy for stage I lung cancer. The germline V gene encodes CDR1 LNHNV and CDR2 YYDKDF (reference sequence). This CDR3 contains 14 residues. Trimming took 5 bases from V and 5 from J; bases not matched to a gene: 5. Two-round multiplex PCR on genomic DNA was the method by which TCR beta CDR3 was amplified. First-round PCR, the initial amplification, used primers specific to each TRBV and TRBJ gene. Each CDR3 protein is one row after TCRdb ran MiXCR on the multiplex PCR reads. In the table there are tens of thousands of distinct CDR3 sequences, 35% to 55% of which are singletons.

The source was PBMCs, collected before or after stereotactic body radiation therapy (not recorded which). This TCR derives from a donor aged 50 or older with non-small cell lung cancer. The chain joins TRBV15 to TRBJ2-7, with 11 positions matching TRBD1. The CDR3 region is CATSPGQGGNEQYF. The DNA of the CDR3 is TGTGCCACCAGCCCGGGACAGGGGGGAAACGAGCAGTACTTC.